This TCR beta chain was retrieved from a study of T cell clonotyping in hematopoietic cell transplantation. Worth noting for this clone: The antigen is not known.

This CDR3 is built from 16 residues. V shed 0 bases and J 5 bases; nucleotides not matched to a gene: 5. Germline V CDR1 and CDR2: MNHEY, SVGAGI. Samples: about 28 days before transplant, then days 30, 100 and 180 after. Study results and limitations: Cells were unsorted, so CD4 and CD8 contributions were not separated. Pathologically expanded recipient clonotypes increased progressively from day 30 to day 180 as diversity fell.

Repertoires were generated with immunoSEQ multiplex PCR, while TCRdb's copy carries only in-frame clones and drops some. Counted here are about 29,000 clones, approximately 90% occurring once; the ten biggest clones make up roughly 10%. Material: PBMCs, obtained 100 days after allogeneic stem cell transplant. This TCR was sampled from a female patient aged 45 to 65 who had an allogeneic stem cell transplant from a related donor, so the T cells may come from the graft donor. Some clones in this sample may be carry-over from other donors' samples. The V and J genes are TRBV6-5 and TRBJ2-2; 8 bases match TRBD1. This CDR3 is CASSYSAGGLTGELFF. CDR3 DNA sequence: TGTGCCAGCAGTTACTCGGCAGGGGGCTTAACCGGGGAGCTGTTTTTT.